This TCR beta chain was captured by sequencing in a study of early T cells in non-severe SARS-CoV-2 infection. Study at large: RNA in bulk from unsorted whole blood was sequenced, and chains were unpaired.

V lost 1 base and J 0 bases, leaving 12 bases between the germline ends. CDR1 is SGHRS and CDR2 is YFSETQ in the germline V gene. The CDR3 has 16 amino acids. This clonotype has a handful of counts. Unique molecular identifier tags were affixed to discrete cDNA molecules. TCRdb recomputed calls from the 5' RACE reads with MiXCR, one row per CDR3 protein. The data hold tens of thousands of distinct CDR3 sequences, with around 15% observed a single time. Sequences were obtained from whole blood. This TCR derives from an adult who was a healthcare worker with PCR-confirmed SARS-CoV-2 infection or an uninfected control (not recorded which). This chain joins TRBV5-1 and TRBJ2-3; no firm D call. CDR3 bases: TGCGCCAGCAGCTTGAAAACGACCCGGAGCACAGATACGCAGTATTTT. This gives the protein CASSLKTTRSTDTQYF.